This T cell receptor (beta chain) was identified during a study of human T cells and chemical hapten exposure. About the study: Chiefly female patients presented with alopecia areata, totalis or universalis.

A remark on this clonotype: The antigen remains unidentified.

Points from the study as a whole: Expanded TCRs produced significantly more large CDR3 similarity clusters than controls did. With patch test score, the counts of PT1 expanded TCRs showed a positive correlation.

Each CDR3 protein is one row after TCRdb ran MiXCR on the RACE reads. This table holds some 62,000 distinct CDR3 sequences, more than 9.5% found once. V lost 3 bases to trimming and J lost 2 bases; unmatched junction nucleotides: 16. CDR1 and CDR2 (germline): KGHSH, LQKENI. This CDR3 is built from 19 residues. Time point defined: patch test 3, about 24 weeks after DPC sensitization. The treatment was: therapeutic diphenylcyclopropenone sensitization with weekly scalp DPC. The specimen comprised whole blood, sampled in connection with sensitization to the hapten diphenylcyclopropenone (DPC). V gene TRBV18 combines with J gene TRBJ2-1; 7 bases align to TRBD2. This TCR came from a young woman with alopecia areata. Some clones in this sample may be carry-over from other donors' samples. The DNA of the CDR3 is TGTGCCAGCTCACCGCCGATGGGGCGGGAGAGAGTTACCTACAATGAGCAGTTCTTC. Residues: CASSPPMGRERVTYNEQFF.